The 20 T cell receptor beta chains below were found in one sample sequenced in a study of CD8+ T cells in alopecia areata. RNA was extracted and reverse transcribed into cDNA as the sequencing template. The repertoire was sequenced with immunoSEQ multiplex PCR; TCRdb's copy has only in-frame clones and lacks some. The sample yields approximately 180,000 clones, 59% seen once. Sequencing used CD4+ T cells sorted from blood, obtained at week 0. The receptors stem from a human donor with alopecia areata.

The rearrangement links TRBV6-5 to TRBJ2-1; the D gene is possibly TRBD1 (6 bases). Germline CDR1 MNHEY, CDR2 SVGAGI. Trimming pared 0 bases from V and 7 bases from J, leaving 16 bases between. CDR3 size: 16 residues. DNA for the CDR3: TGTGCCAGCAGTTACTCCAGGACTCAGCAGGGGAATGAGCAGTTCTTC. Its translation: CASSYSRTQQGNEQFF.

The genes are TRBV30 and TRBJ2-1; D call uncertain. V was cut by 1 base and J by 7 bases, with 5 bases left in between. Germline assignment: CDR1 GTSNPN and CDR2 SVGIG (reference sequence). This CDR3 is 11 amino acids long. CDR3 in DNA: TGTGCCTGGAGTGAAGGGAATGAGCAGTTCTTC. This translates into CAWSEGNEQFF.

J is TRBJ2-5 and V is TRBV7-9; D possibly corresponds to TRBD1 (6 bases). CDR1 SEHNR and CDR2 FQNEAQ come from the germline V gene (reference sequence). Between the trimmed V and J ends, which lost 5 bases and 5 bases, there was a span of 12 bases. The CDR3 runs to 13 residues. CDR3 DNA: TGTGCCAGCAGCCAGACAGGAGGCGAGACCCAGTACTTC. Its translation: CASSQTGGETQYF.

The chain couples TRBV30 to TRBJ2-7; 7 bases align to TRBD2. The J segment lost 6 bases and the V segment lost 0 bases, leaving 8 bases of the junction unmatched. CDR1 is GTSNPN, CDR2 SVGIG, per germline (reference sequence). This CDR3 contains 14 residues. CDR3 sequence: CAWSVRGGAGEQYF. As DNA, the CDR3 is TGTGCCTGGAGTGTAAGGGGAGGGGCGGGCGAGCAGTACTTC.

This clone was seen only a few times. The CDR3 nucleotides read TGTGCCAGCGGGACGGATTCCTACACCGGGGAGCTGTTTTTT. Translation: CASGTDSYTGELFF. The chain employs TRBV19 and TRBJ2-2; D is possibly TRBD1 or TRBD2 (5 bases each). CDR1 is LNHDA and CDR2 is SQIVND in the germline V gene (reference sequence). The CDR3 covers 14 residues. Trimming removed 9 bases from V and 3 bases from J, with 14 bases in between. The whole variable domain, remainder taken from reference TRBV19 and TRBJ2-2, is DGGITQSPKYLFRKEGQNVTLSCEQNLNHDAMYWYRQDPGQGLRLIYYSQIVNDFQKGDIAEGYSVSREKKESFPLTVTSAQKNPTAFYLCASGTDSYTGELFFGEGSRLTVL.

Details on this clone: The same CDR3 arises from other DNA sequences in this sample as well. The rearrangement uses TRBV29-1 and TRBJ2-5, with D unresolved. The CDR3 is 10 amino acids. Trimming cost V 7 bases and J 3 bases, with 6 bases left between them. Per the germline V gene, CDR1 is SQVTM and CDR2 is ANQGSEA. The CDR3 coding sequence is TGCAGCGGGGGTGAAGAGACCCAGTACTTC. It translates to CSGGEETQYF.

The rearrangement uses TRBV15 and TRBJ2-7; D might be TRBD1 (8 bases). The CDR3 covers 15 residues. V lost 3 bases and J lost 0, with 12 bases in between. Germline CDR1 is LNHNV and CDR2 is YYDKDF (reference sequence). The CDR3 DNA follows: TGTGCCACCAGCAGGGGGGGGACAGGCTCCTACGAGCAGTACTTC. Its translation is CATSRGGTGSYEQYF.

The genes are TRBV5-1 and TRBJ2-1, with D hard to call. The germline V gene has CDR1 SGHRS and CDR2 YFSETQ. The germline V and J ends were trimmed by 6 bases and 5 bases, with 12 bases remaining between them. This CDR3 has 13 amino acids. CDR3: CASNPGSHNEQFF. In nucleotides, the CDR3 is TGCGCCAGCAACCCGGGCAGTCACAATGAGCAGTTCTTC.

Written as DNA, the CDR3 is TGCAGCGTTGTTAAAGTGGGGCGAGGCTACACCTTC. Residues: CSVVKVGRGYTF. The chain recombines TRBV29-1 with TRBJ1-2; a weak D match, TRBD1 (5 bases). With 4 bases removed from V and 8 bases from J, the gap between germline ends came to 14 bases. The length of the CDR3 is 12 residues. Germline lookup yields CDR1 SQVTM and CDR2 ANQGSEA.

The gene calls are TRBV7-2 and TRBJ2-7; the D gene is possibly TRBD1 (6 bases). CDR1 SGHTA and CDR2 FQGNSA come from the germline V gene. CDR3 length equals 15 residues. The V and J ends lost 5 bases and 3 bases respectively, with 17 bases between them. The CDR3: CASSTQSGTLYEQYF. The CDR3 region has the DNA TGTGCCAGCAGCACCCAATCCGGGACACTCTACGAGCAGTACTTC.

The sample holds a few counts of this clone. This rearrangement joins TRBV27 to TRBJ1-5; D perhaps matches TRBD1 (6 bases). CDR1 and CDR2 (germline): MNHEY, SMNVEV (reference sequence). Trimming pared 4 bases from V and 2 bases from J, leaving 15 bases between. The CDR3 is 16 amino acids. CDR3 loop: CASSSSGVAGNQPQHF. CDR3 nucleotides: TGTGCCAGCAGTTCCTCAGGGGTTGCGGGCAATCAGCCCCAGCATTTT.

This chain links TRBV19 with TRBJ1-3; possibly TRBD1 for D (6 bases). From germline, CDR1 is LNHDA and CDR2 SQIVND (reference sequence). The CDR3 spans 15 residues. The V and J ends lost 3 bases and 2 bases respectively, with 11 bases between them. The CDR3, as DNA: TGTGCCAGTAGTATGCGGACAGCCCCTGGAAACACCATATATTTT. Protein: CASSMRTAPGNTIYF.

The chain recombines TRBV11-2 with TRBJ1-1; 7 nucleotides line up with TRBD1. CDR1 and CDR2 (germline): SGHAT, FQNNGV. V trimming: 5 bases; J trimming: 1 base; junction bases outside the gene matches: 7. The CDR3 has 15 residues. The CDR3 nucleotides are TGTGCCAGCAGCCGAAGACAGGGAGGGAACACTGAAGCTTTCTTT. Amino acid sequence: CASSRRQGGNTEAFF.

The gene calls are TRBV29-1 and TRBJ2-2; no reliable D call. The CDR3 runs 15 residues. Trimming shortened V by 4 bases and J by 7 bases, and 19 bases separated the two germline ends. Germline assignment: CDR1 SQVTM and CDR2 ANQGSEA. For the CDR3, the DNA is TGCAGCGTTGCCCCTCAAAACCGACGGAACGGGGAGCTGTTTTTT. Its protein product is CSVAPQNRRNGELFF.

The gene calls are TRBV9 and TRBJ1-1; TRBD1 agrees at 8 bases. This CDR3 spans 18 amino acids. V lost 3 bases and J lost 1; bases outside the gene matches: 14. Germline V CDR1 and CDR2: SGDLS, YYNGEE. The CDR3 here is CASSAQDRDEFGNTEAFF. The CDR3 bases are TGTGCCAGCAGCGCCCAGGACAGGGATGAGTTCGGGAACACTGAAGCTTTCTTT.

The chain has TRBV6-1 and TRBJ2-7, with 8 bases aligning to TRBD2. This CDR3 comprises 13 residues. Per the germline V gene, CDR1 is MNHNS and CDR2 is SASEGT. The V gene end was trimmed by 5 bases and the J gene end by 4 bases; junction bases not matched to a gene: 4. The CDR3 coding sequence is TGTGCCAGCAGTACCGGGGGGGGATACGAGCAGTACTTC. Translation: CASSTGGGYEQYF.

The rearrangement joins TRBV7-3 to TRBJ2-3; TRBD1 aligns across 9 bases. Per germline, CDR1 SGHTA and CDR2 FQGTGA. Trimming took 0 bases from V and 6 from J; bases not matched to a gene: 4. The CDR3 loop spans 15 amino acids. The CDR3 nucleotides read TGTGCCAGCAGCTTAACGGGAGGACAGGGGGATACGCAGTATTTT. It translates to CASSLTGGQGDTQYF.

This clone showed up just once. This chain joins TRBV29-1 and TRBJ2-4, with D possibly TRBD2 on 6 matching bases. V shed 7 bases and J shed 0 bases, with 7 bases lying between them. The CDR3 totals 12 residues. CDR1 is SQVTM and CDR2 is ANQGSEA in the germline V gene. This CDR3 reads CSAGVAKNIQYF. The CDR3 bases are TGCAGCGCGGGGGTAGCCAAAAACATTCAGTACTTC.

The genes are TRBV30 and TRBJ1-2; TRBD1 might be the D (5 bases). Germline V CDR1 and CDR2: GTSNPN, SVGIG (reference sequence). CDR3 length: 14 amino acids. V lost 6 bases and J 4 bases, leaving 18 bases between the germline ends. The CDR3 loop reads CACPLIGGGYGYTF. DNA for the CDR3: TGTGCCTGTCCTCTAATTGGGGGGGGCTATGGCTACACCTTC.

The rearrangement uses TRBV6-5 and TRBJ1-3; D is unclear. CDR3 size: 15 residues. Germline V CDR1 and CDR2: MNHEY, SVGAGI. Trimming shortened V by 5 bases and J by 0 bases, and 11 bases separated the two germline ends. The CDR3 bases are TGTGCCAGCAGTCCGACACCCGGCTCTGGAAACACCATATATTTT. This encodes CASSPTPGSGNTIYF.